This T cell receptor beta chain was captured in a study of cytomegalovirus exposure and HLA in healthy donors. Study-wide findings and caveats: Published work reported that the classifier diagnosed cytomegalovirus status with high specificity and sensitivity. The majority of CMV-associated TCR beta chains were reported as apparently HLA-restricted in a later analysis. Later analysis demonstrated an association between a missense DCLRE1C variant and TCR beta V- and J-gene trimming. Earlier analysis found most TCR beta V segments productive about 87% or about 30% of the time.

This clone was observed a handful of times. Its matching antigen is unknown. Deletions cut 0 bases from V and 3 bases from J, with 6 bases between. The CDR3 spans 13 residues. Germline-derived CDR1 and CDR2 are SQVTM and ANQGSEA. Primers: 60 Vbeta forward and 13 Jbeta reverse. Produced via immunoSEQ multiplex PCR; TCRdb's table is partial and in-frame only. The sample carries 190,000 or so clones, around 83% recorded once. The rearrangement links TRBV29-1 to TRBJ2-1; D ambiguous. This TCR derives from a man aged 50 to 59 in good health and CMV-seronegative. What was sequenced was PBMCs. The CDR3 sequence is CSVEDGFYNEQFF. The CDR3 DNA sequence: TGCAGCGTTGAAGATGGCTTCTACAATGAGCAGTTCTTC.